The 17 T cell receptor beta chains presented below share a single source sample, sequenced in a study of CD8 T cells in ankylosing spondylitis. A single record per CDR3 protein comes from TCRdb applying MiXCR to the 5' RACE reads. The data contain about 130,000 distinct CDR3 sequences, approximately 14% of them singletons. The sample was blood, either unsorted or a sorted T cell fraction (not recorded which). These receptors all stem from a female donor with ankylosing spondylitis or in good health (not recorded which).

This clonotype showed up just a few times. The V call is TRBV18, the J call TRBJ2-5; 9 nucleotides align to TRBD2. V lost 5 bases to trimming and J lost 5 bases; unmatched junction nucleotides: 3. In germline, CDR1 is KGHSH, CDR2 LQKENI. The CDR3 contains 13 residues. For the CDR3, the DNA is TGTGCCAGCTCATCTAGCGGGGAGGAGACCCAGTACTTC. This gives the protein CASSSSGEETQYF.

Only a few counts were recorded for this clonotype. This chain joins TRBV5-6 and TRBJ2-1; tentative D call: TRBD2 (6 bases). Between the trimmed V and J ends, which lost 4 bases and 9 bases, there was a span of 17 bases. The length of the CDR3 is 14 residues. CDR1 SGHDT and CDR2 YYEEEE come from the germline V gene. The DNA for the CDR3 is TGTGCCAGCAGCCTTCCCCCTAGCGTCGGTGAGCAGTTCTTC. It specifies CASSLPPSVGEQFF.

The table lists this clonotype with many counts. The V gene is TRBV12-3 or TRBV12-4, the J gene TRBJ2-5; no firm D call. The CDR3 totals 15 residues. The germline V and J ends were trimmed by 4 bases and 5 bases, with 17 bases remaining between them. The CDR3 here is CASSYLRTGFETQYF. The DNA for the CDR3 is TGTGCCAGCAGTTACCTCAGAACGGGTTTTGAGACCCAGTACTTC.

This clonotype was seen many times. J is TRBJ1-1 and V is TRBV10-3; possible D gene TRBD1, 6 bases. This CDR3 region has 14 residues. The V end was cut by 8 bases, the J end by 5 bases, with 18 bases between. CDR1 and CDR2 from the germline V gene are ENHRY and SYGVKD. CDR3 protein: CAIVKGGAGTEAFF. CDR3 bases: TGTGCCATCGTTAAGGGGGGGGCGGGTACTGAAGCTTTCTTT.

V usage is TRBV7-2 and J usage is TRBJ1-1; 7 nucleotides align to TRBD1. V was clipped by 7 bases and J by 9 bases; unmatched bases: 11. Per the germline V gene, CDR1 is SGHTA and CDR2 is FQGNSA. The CDR3 totals 13 residues. The CDR3 DNA reads as TGTGCCAGCACTCCGTCGGGACAGCCGAAAGCTTTCTTT. Its translation is CASTPSGQPKAFF.

This clonotype occurred a few times. The chain joins TRBV28 to TRBJ2-7; 9 bases agree with TRBD1. V shed 2 bases and J 3 bases; nucleotides not matched to a gene: 8. The CDR3 consists of 16 residues. Per germline, CDR1 MDHEN and CDR2 SYDVKM. CDR3 sequence reads: CASSLTGTGWFYEQYF. CDR3 coding DNA: TGTGCCAGCAGTTTAACAGGGACAGGGTGGTTCTACGAGCAGTACTTC. The entire variable domain, with the rest obtained from reference TRBV28 and TRBJ2-7, is as follows: DVKVTQSSRYLVKRTGEKVFLECVQDMDHENMFWYRQDPGLGLRLIYFSYDVKMKEKGDIPEGYSVSREKKERFSLILESASTNQTSMYLCASSLTGTGWFYEQYFGPGTRLTVT.

This clonotype turned up a few times. This chain uses TRBV6-1 with TRBJ2-7; D might be TRBD1 (5 bases). V was trimmed by 3 bases and J by 4 bases, leaving 7 bases between them. CDR3 length: 12 amino acids. The germline V gene encodes CDR1 MNHNS and CDR2 SASEGT. The CDR3 sequence: CASSETVYEQYF. CDR3 in DNA: TGTGCCAGCAGTGAGACAGTTTACGAGCAGTACTTC.

This clonotype was recorded a few times. The genes are TRBV15 and TRBJ1-2; no firm D call. The CDR3 length is 13 residues. The germline V gene has CDR1 LNHNV and CDR2 YYDKDF (reference sequence). V lost 1 base to trimming and J lost 9 bases, with 12 bases between them. The CDR3: CATSRGKGYRYTF. The CDR3 coding sequence is TGTGCCACCAGCAGAGGAAAGGGATATCGCTACACCTTC. The full variable domain, with the rest looked up from reference TRBV15 and TRBJ1-2, is DAMVIQNPRYQVTQFGKPVTLSCSQTLNHNVMYWYQQKSSQAPKLLFHYYDKDFNNEADTPDNFQSRRPNTSFCFLDIRSPGLGDTAMYLCATSRGKGYRYTFGSGTRLTVV.

The DNA of the CDR3 is TGTGCCAGCTCTATTAGCACAGGGACTCAGCCCCAGCATTTT. Amino acids: CASSISTGTQPQHF. The gene calls are TRBV12-3 or TRBV12-4 and TRBJ1-5, with a tentative D call TRBD1 (6 bases). Trimming stripped 8 bases from V and 6 bases from J, with 17 bases between. The CDR3 contains 14 residues.

This clonotype was seen repeatedly, ten times or more. The chain's CDR3 is CSAKSDQVTHTQYF. The CDR3 coding sequence is TGCAGTGCTAAATCCGACCAGGTGACGCATACGCAGTATTTT. The chain couples TRBV20-1 to TRBJ2-3; D uncertain. The germline V gene has CDR1 DFQATT and CDR2 SNEGSKA (reference sequence). The V end lost 4 bases, the J end lost 7 bases, and 18 bases lay between the germline ends. The CDR3 has 14 residues.

Many counts were recorded for this clonotype. In DNA, the CDR3 is TGTGCCAGCAGTTTTGGGGACAATCAGCCCCAGCATTTT. Residues: CASSFGDNQPQHF. The J gene is TRBJ1-5, the V gene TRBV12-3 or TRBV12-4; D call uncertain. V was shortened by 3 bases and J by 3 bases, with 6 bases between the two germline ends. This CDR3 comprises 13 residues.

There are many counts of this clonotype. This chain connects TRBV20-1 to TRBJ1-6; 8 bases align to TRBD1. The junction had 11 bases not matched to a gene; V was cut back by 5 bases and J by 5 bases. The CDR3 length is 16 residues. Germline V gives CDR1 DFQATT, CDR2 SNEGSKA (reference sequence). CDR3 sequence: CSAPSGTGTNNSPLHF. The CDR3 DNA sequence: TGCAGTGCTCCCTCCGGGACAGGAACAAATAATTCACCCCTCCACTTT.

The sample holds a few counts of this clonotype. The V call is TRBV4-1, the J call TRBJ2-3; 8 positions match TRBD2. CDR1 is MGHRA and CDR2 is YSYEKL in the germline V gene. The V and J ends lost 2 bases and 7 bases, in that order; junction bases with no gene match: 11. The CDR3 sequence is 16 residues long. DNA for the CDR3: TGCGCCAGCAGCCAATCGTCAAGCGGGAGTCCAAATACGCAGTATTTT. Protein: CASSQSSSGSPNTQYF.

This clonotype was detected many times. The V and J genes are TRBV12-3 or TRBV12-4 and TRBJ1-1; TRBD1 matches at 7 bases. CDR3 length: 14 amino acids. V shed 4 bases, J shed 1 base, and the junction held 3 bases outside the gene matches. CDR3 nucleotide sequence: TGTGCCAGCAGTTGGGGACAGTCGAACACTGAAGCTTTCTTT. The encoded protein is CASSWGQSNTEAFF.

This clonotype was seen more than once but under ten times. The chain employs TRBV2 and TRBJ1-2; D is uncertain. The CDR3 is 12 residues long. In germline, CDR1 is SNHLY, CDR2 FYNNEI. V was shortened by 1 base and J by 6 bases, with 6 bases between the two germline ends. This CDR3 is CASSEVPNGYTF. CDR3 bases: TGTGCCAGCAGTGAAGTGCCGAATGGCTACACCTTC.

The chain combines TRBV6-1 with TRBJ2-7; 12 positions match TRBD2. Trimming took 8 bases from V and 1 from J; bases not matched to a gene: 18. The CDR3 covers 19 residues. CDR1 MNHNS and CDR2 SASEGT come from the germline V gene. CDR3 loop: CASERHLTSGRSESYEQYF. The CDR3 DNA reads TGTGCCAGCGAGAGGCACCTTACTAGCGGGAGGTCTGAGTCCTACGAGCAGTACTTC.

In the case of this clonotype: Possible read error: a much larger clone is one base away. V usage is TRBV11-2 and J usage is TRBJ2-5; D is unclear. Trimming pared 0 bases from V and 0 bases from J, leaving 8 bases between. There are 15 residues in the CDR3. Germline V lookup: CDR1 SGHAT, CDR2 FQNNGV. CDR3 sequence: CASSLDTGYQETQYF. The CDR3 DNA reads as TGTGCCAGCAGCTTAGATACCGGGTACCAAGAGACCCAGTACTTC. Complete variable domain (other parts from reference TRBV11-2 and TRBJ2-5): EAGVAQSPRYKIIEKRQSVAFWCNPISGHATLYWYQQILGQGPKLLIQFQNNGVVDDSQLPKDRFSAERLKGVDSTLKIQPAKLEDSAVYLCASSLDTGYQETQYFGPGTRLLVL.